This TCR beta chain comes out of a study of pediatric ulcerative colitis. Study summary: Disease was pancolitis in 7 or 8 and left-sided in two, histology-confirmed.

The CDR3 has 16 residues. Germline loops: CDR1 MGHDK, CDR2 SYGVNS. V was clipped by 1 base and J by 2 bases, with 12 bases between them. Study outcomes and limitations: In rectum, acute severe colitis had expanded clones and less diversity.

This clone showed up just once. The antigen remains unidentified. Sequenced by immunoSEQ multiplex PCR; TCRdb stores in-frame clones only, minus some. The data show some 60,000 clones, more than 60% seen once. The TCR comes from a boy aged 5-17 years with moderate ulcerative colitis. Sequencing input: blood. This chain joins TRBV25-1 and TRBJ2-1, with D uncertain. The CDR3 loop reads CASSESFRYTYNEQFF. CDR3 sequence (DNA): TGTGCCAGCAGTGAATCGTTCAGATACACCTACAATGAGCAGTTCTTC. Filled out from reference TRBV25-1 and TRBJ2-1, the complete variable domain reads EADIYQTPRYLVIGTGKKITLECSQTMGHDKMYWYQQDPGMELHLIHYSYGVNSTEKGDLSSESTVSRIRTEHFPLTLESARPSHTSQYLCASSESFRYTYNEQFFGPGTRLTVL.